The 23 T cell receptor beta chains given below trace back to one sample, sequenced in a study of CD8 T cells in ankylosing spondylitis. Study-level points and caveats: Eight highly homologous variants formed a TCR beta motif that appeared characteristic of ankylosing spondylitis blood.

Using its own MiXCR run on the 5' RACE reads, TCRdb lists one record per CDR3 protein. The data contain about 750,000 distinct CDR3 sequences, under 20% of them singletons. Which antigens these TCRs recognize remains unknown. Sequencing was carried out using blood, either unsorted or a sorted T cell fraction (not recorded which). The receptors shown here come from a male donor with ankylosing spondylitis.

Notes on this clonotype: A read error may produce the germline difference seen at one junction end. This chain links TRBV7-3 with TRBJ1-2, with TRBD1 matching over 9 bases. Per the germline V gene, CDR1 is SGHTA and CDR2 is FQGTGA. CDR3 length equals 13 residues. The DNA of the CDR3 is TGTGCCAGCAGCCTAACAGGGGGCGCCCACTACACCTTC. Translated: CASSLTGGAHYTF.

The rearrangement joins TRBV5-1 to TRBJ2-7; 8 bases are a match to TRBD2. The V and J ends lost 4 bases and 4 bases, in that order; junction bases with no gene match: 10. The CDR3 runs 15 residues. Germline V gene lookup returns CDR1 SGHRS and CDR2 YFSETQ. In nucleotides, the CDR3 is TGCGCCAGCAGCATCGGGACTAGTTCCGGGTACGAGCAGTACTTC. It specifies CASSIGTSSGYEQYF.

This clonotype showed up just a few times. The genes are TRBV3-1 and TRBJ1-1; unclear D gene. V was trimmed by 3 bases and J by 7 bases, leaving 9 bases between them. CDR3 length: 12 residues. CDR1 is LGHDT and CDR2 is YNNKEL in the germline V gene (reference sequence). The CDR3 loop reads CASSQSVNEAFF. CDR3 coding DNA: TGTGCCAGCAGCCAGTCGGTGAATGAAGCTTTCTTT.

V is TRBV5-4 and J is TRBJ2-1; 11 bases map to TRBD2. In germline, CDR1 is SGHNT, CDR2 YYREEE (reference sequence). Unmatched junction bases numbered 3, after V lost 0 bases and J lost 4 bases. The CDR3 is made up of 16 amino acids. CDR3 in amino acids: CASSLVTSGNYNEQFF. CDR3 bases: TGTGCCAGCAGCTTGGTGACTAGCGGGAATTACAATGAGCAGTTCTTC.

This clonotype has only a few counts. The genes are TRBV29-1 and TRBJ2-3; tentative D call: TRBD1 (6 bases). V lost 4 bases and J lost 0, with 14 bases in between. Germline V gene sequence: CDR1 SQVTM, CDR2 ANQGSEA. This CDR3 has 15 residues. The CDR3, as DNA: TGCAGCGTTGTTTGGCAGGGGTATAGCACAGATACGCAGTATTTT. It encodes CSVVWQGYSTDTQYF.

The V gene is TRBV20-1, the J gene TRBJ2-7; TRBD1 matches at 7 bases. The trim removed 6 bases at V and 3 bases at J, leaving 2 bases unmatched. CDR3 length equals 11 residues. In germline, CDR1 is DFQATT, CDR2 SNEGSKA (reference sequence). CDR3 amino acids: CSADRHYEQYF. For the CDR3, the DNA is TGCAGTGCGGACAGGCACTACGAGCAGTACTTC.

CDR3 sequence (DNA): TGTGCCAGCAGTTCCCGACTCCGACTCAACAATGAGCAGTTCTTC. It translates to CASSSRLRLNNEQFF. This chain connects TRBV6-2 or TRBV6-3 to TRBJ2-1; no reliable D call. Trimming shortened V by 4 bases and J by 5 bases, and 15 bases separated the two germline ends. Germline V gives CDR1 MNHEY, CDR2 SVGEGT. The CDR3 runs to 15 residues.

The rearrangement uses TRBV6-1 and TRBJ2-7; a weak D match, TRBD1 (7 bases). V was shortened by 6 bases and J by 4 bases, with 16 bases between the two germline ends. From germline, CDR1 is MNHNS and CDR2 SASEGT. The CDR3 length is 14 residues. For the CDR3, the DNA is TGTGCCAGCAGAAGGGGTCAGGGGGGATACGAGCAGTACTTC. As protein: CASRRGQGGYEQYF.

This clonotype was counted only a few times. The chain's CDR3 is CSVARGANYGYTF. The CDR3 DNA follows: TGCAGCGTTGCCCGGGGAGCTAACTATGGCTACACCTTC. The rearrangement joins TRBV29-1 to TRBJ1-2, with D hard to call. Germline CDR1 is SQVTM and CDR2 is ANQGSEA. Trimming left V 4 bases short and J 0 bases short, with 9 bases between. There are 13 residues in the CDR3.

This clonotype was found a few times. The chain combines TRBV6-2 or TRBV6-3 with TRBJ2-7; D call uncertain. The ends were cut back, 3 bases at V and 3 bases at J, with 9 bases in the middle. This CDR3 spans 13 amino acids. CDR1 and CDR2 from the germline V gene are MNHEY and SVGEGT. The DNA for the CDR3 is TGTGCCAGCAGTTATCAGATGGGCTACGAGCAGTACTTC. Translation gives CASSYQMGYEQYF.

The rearrangement joins TRBV20-1 to TRBJ2-7; 9 bases are shared with TRBD1. Germline-derived CDR1 and CDR2 are DFQATT and SNEGSKA (reference sequence). J lost 1 base, V lost 0 bases, and 4 bases had no gene match. The CDR3 has 15 residues. For the CDR3, the DNA is TGCAGTGCTAGAGATACGGGACAGGGTTCCTACGAGCAGTACTTC. This codes for CSARDTGQGSYEQYF.

This clonotype was seen a handful of times. The V gene is TRBV3-1, the J gene TRBJ1-2; D is uncertain. The V and J ends lost 1 base and 0 bases respectively, with 3 bases between them. CDR1 is LGHDT and CDR2 is YNNKEL in the germline V gene (reference sequence). The CDR3 totals 13 residues. The CDR3 DNA follows: TGTGCCAGCAGCCAAGTACCTAACTATGGCTACACCTTC. Encoded protein: CASSQVPNYGYTF.

The chain is built from TRBV6-1 and TRBJ1-5, with D tentatively TRBD1 (6 bases). Trimming removed 4 bases at V and 5 bases at J, with 12 bases between. This CDR3 has 14 amino acids. Germline-derived CDR1 and CDR2 are MNHNS and SASEGT. The chain's CDR3 is CASSGGGGYQPQHF. The CDR3 DNA follows: TGTGCCAGCAGTGGAGGGGGAGGGTATCAGCCCCAGCATTTT.

The V gene is TRBV4-1, the J gene TRBJ1-5; possible D gene TRBD1, 5 bases. Germline V CDR1 and CDR2: MGHRA, YSYEKL. V was pared by 1 base and J by 4 bases, with 11 bases between. The CDR3 runs to 15 residues. The CDR3 loop is CASSQGAGHNQPQHF. The CDR3 nucleotides read TGCGCCAGCAGCCAAGGGGCAGGGCATAATCAGCCCCAGCATTTT.

This clonotype was seen a handful of times. This rearrangement joins TRBV7-9 to TRBJ2-7; the D gene is possibly TRBD1 (6 bases). This CDR3 spans 15 amino acids. Germline V gives CDR1 SEHNR, CDR2 FQNEAQ (reference sequence). The germline V and J ends were trimmed by 1 base and 2 bases, with 12 bases remaining between them. CDR3 sequence: CASSLEQGFTYEQYF. The CDR3, as DNA: TGTGCCAGCAGCTTAGAACAGGGTTTCACCTACGAGCAGTACTTC.

The V and J genes are TRBV28 and TRBJ2-1; 9 bases are shared with TRBD2. Germline-derived CDR1 and CDR2 are MDHEN and SYDVKM. CDR3 length: 16 residues. Trimming took 6 bases from V and 7 from J; bases not matched to a gene: 13. The DNA for the CDR3 is TGTGCCAGCAGCCAAATAGGTAGCGGGAGTCAAAATGAGCAGTTCTTC. Translation: CASSQIGSGSQNEQFF.

The gene calls are TRBV7-6 and TRBJ2-2; 8 bases map to TRBD1. V shed 6 bases and J 5 bases; nucleotides not matched to a gene: 5. This CDR3 is 14 amino acids long. The germline CDR1 and CDR2 sequences are SGHVS and FNYEAQ. This CDR3 reads CASSADRGTGELFF. CDR3 sequence (DNA): TGTGCCAGCAGTGCCGACAGGGGAACCGGGGAGCTGTTTTTT.

Only a few counts were recorded for this clonotype. V and J are TRBV5-1 and TRBJ2-1, with D perhaps matching TRBD1 (5 bases). Between the trimmed V and J ends, which lost 4 bases and 3 bases, there was a span of 14 bases. CDR3 length: 15 residues. The germline V gene has CDR1 SGHRS and CDR2 YFSETQ. The CDR3 spells CASSPTATLYNEQFF. The CDR3 DNA reads TGCGCCAGCAGCCCGACAGCGACCCTCTACAATGAGCAGTTCTTC.

CDR3 nucleotide sequence: TGCAGCGTTGAAGAATCGCGCACAGATACGCAGTATTTT. This sequence encodes CSVEESRTDTQYF. V and J are TRBV29-1 and TRBJ2-3, with D unclear. The CDR3 has 13 residues. Between the trimmed V and J ends, which lost 0 bases and 1 base, there was a span of 5 bases. In germline, CDR1 is SQVTM, CDR2 ANQGSEA.

The chain uses TRBV5-4 and TRBJ1-3; D may be TRBD1 (5 bases). V was pared by 4 bases and J by 4 bases, with 18 bases between. The CDR3 is made up of 16 amino acids. CDR1 and CDR2 (germline): SGHNT, YYREEE (reference sequence). CDR3 residues: CASSLKGTEFGNTIYF. CDR3 DNA sequence: TGTGCCAGCAGCCTGAAGGGGACCGAATTCGGAAACACCATATATTTT.

The V and J genes are TRBV28 and TRBJ1-2; weak D call: TRBD1 (6 bases). This CDR3 spans 15 amino acids. CDR1 MDHEN and CDR2 SYDVKM come from the germline V gene. V was clipped by 4 bases and J by 8 bases, with 20 bases between them. CDR3 sequence: CASSSPSGATQGYTF. The CDR3 DNA follows: TGTGCCAGCAGTTCTCCCTCGGGGGCCACTCAGGGCTACACCTTC.

The J gene is TRBJ2-7, the V gene TRBV5-1; 10 bases align to TRBD1. With 5 bases clipped from V and 2 bases from J, the junction kept 7 bases outside the gene matches. Per the germline V gene, CDR1 is SGHRS and CDR2 is YFSETQ. The CDR3 has 15 residues. Here the CDR3 reads CASRLTGGPPYEQYF. The CDR3 DNA reads as TGCGCCAGCAGACTGACAGGGGGCCCCCCCTACGAGCAGTACTTC.

This clonotype has only one observation. This sequence joins TRBV15 and TRBJ2-5; D is undetermined. V was cut by 0 bases and J by 2 bases, with 10 bases left in between. The CDR3 is made up of 15 amino acids. Germline CDR1 reads LNHNV; CDR2 reads YYDKDF (reference sequence). CDR3 sequence: CATSRDLGIQETQYF. For the CDR3, the DNA is TGTGCCACCAGCAGAGATCTGGGGATACAAGAGACCCAGTACTTC.